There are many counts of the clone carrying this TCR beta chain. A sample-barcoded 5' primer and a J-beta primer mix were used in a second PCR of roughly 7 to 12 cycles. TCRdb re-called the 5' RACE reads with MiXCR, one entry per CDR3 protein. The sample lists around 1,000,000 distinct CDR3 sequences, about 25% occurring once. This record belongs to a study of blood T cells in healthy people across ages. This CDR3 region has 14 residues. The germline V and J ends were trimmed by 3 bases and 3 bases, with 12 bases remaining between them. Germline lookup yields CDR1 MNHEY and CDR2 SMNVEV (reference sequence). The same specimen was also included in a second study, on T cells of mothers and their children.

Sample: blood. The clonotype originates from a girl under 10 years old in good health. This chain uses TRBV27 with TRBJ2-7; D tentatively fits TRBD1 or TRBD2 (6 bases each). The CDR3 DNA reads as TGTGCCAGCAGTTTCGAGGGGGGACGCTACGAGCAGTACTTC. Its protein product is CASSFEGGRYEQYF.